The 15 T cell receptor beta chains below were found in one sample sequenced in a study of blood T cell repertoires in COVID-19. TCRdb's copy holds only in-frame clones and misses some; the assay was immunoSEQ multiplex PCR. In the table there are some 220,000 clones, 85% of which are singletons. Material for sequencing was peripheral blood. These TCRs come from a woman between 65 and 79 years old with COVID-19, enrolled during active disease.

This chain connects TRBV30 to TRBJ1-4; tentatively, D is TRBD1 (6 bases). Trimming removed 0 bases from V and 12 bases from J, with 14 bases in between. Germline CDR1 is GTSNPN and CDR2 is SVGIG (reference sequence). This CDR3 has 13 amino acids. CDR3 sequence reads: CAWSVLGGGELFF. CDR3 sequence (DNA): TGTGCCTGGAGTGTACTCGGGGGGGGCGAACTGTTTTTT.

V usage is TRBV27 and J usage is TRBJ1-2, with 9 bases lining up with TRBD1. The CDR3 length is 13 residues. Trimming cost V 3 bases and J 4 bases; bases outside gene matches: 0. Germline CDR1 reads MNHEY; CDR2 reads SMNVEV (reference sequence). For the CDR3, the DNA is TGTGCCAGCAGTTTGGACAGGGGCTATGGCTACACCTTC. Translation: CASSLDRGYGYTF.

The chain employs TRBV5-6 and TRBJ1-2; D is perhaps TRBD1 (6 bases). Germline V gene data show CDR1 as SGHDT and CDR2 as YYEEEE. The CDR3 spans 16 residues. V was trimmed by 0 bases and J by 1 base, leaving 13 bases between them. The chain's CDR3 is CASSLDWTDNNYGYTF. The CDR3 nucleotides read TGTGCCAGCAGCTTGGACTGGACAGACAATAACTATGGCTACACCTTC.

A single count supports this clone. The V and J genes are TRBV6-5 and TRBJ1-1; maybe TRBD1 (6 bases). The CDR3 totals 13 residues. V was cut by 8 bases and J by 0 bases, with 10 bases left in between. Germline V gene lookup returns CDR1 MNHEY and CDR2 SVGAGI. The CDR3 here is CASGGLMNTEAFF. In DNA, the CDR3 is TGTGCCAGCGGGGGCTTAATGAACACTGAAGCTTTCTTT.

This chain links TRBV6-6 with TRBJ1-1; 7 bases line up with TRBD1. The CDR3 totals 14 residues. The J segment lost 12 bases and the V segment lost 1 base, leaving 11 bases of the junction unmatched. The germline V gene has CDR1 MNHNY and CDR2 SVGAGI (reference sequence). The CDR3 spells CASSYLGDSPATFF. The CDR3 DNA reads as TGTGCCAGCAGTTACTTGGGGGACAGTCCGGCAACTTTCTTT.

V and J are TRBV5-1 and TRBJ1-2; TRBD1 matches 7 bases. In germline, CDR1 is SGHRS, CDR2 YFSETQ. With 2 bases clipped from V and 0 bases from J, the junction kept 7 bases outside the gene matches. The length of the CDR3 is 16 residues. CDR3: CASSFGTERTNYGYTF. CDR3 bases: TGCGCCAGCAGCTTCGGGACAGAGAGAACTAACTATGGCTACACCTTC.

The chain employs TRBV5-4 and TRBJ1-3; 9 positions match TRBD1. Per the germline V gene, CDR1 is SGHNT and CDR2 is YYREEE (reference sequence). With 1 base clipped from V and 0 bases from J, the junction kept 2 bases outside the gene matches. The CDR3 sequence is 16 residues long. The CDR3 DNA is TGTGCCAGCAGCTTGTACAGGGGGCTCTCTGGAAACACCATATATTTT. Its translation is CASSLYRGLSGNTIYF. The whole variable domain, filled in from reference TRBV5-4 and TRBJ1-3, reads ETGVTQSPTHLIKTRGQQVTLRCSSQSGHNTVSWYQQALGQGPQFIFQYYREEENGRGNFPPRFSGLQFPNYSSELNVNALELDDSALYLCASSLYRGLSGNTIYFGEGSWLTVV.

The genes are TRBV7-6 and TRBJ2-7; 10 nucleotides match TRBD2. Germline CDR1 SGHVS, CDR2 FNYEAQ. This CDR3 comprises 17 residues. With 1 base clipped from V and 0 bases from J, the junction kept 6 bases outside the gene matches. The CDR3 bases are TGTGCCAGCAGCTTAGGGGTAGCGGGGGGATTCTCCTACGAGCAGTACTTC. This sequence encodes CASSLGVAGGFSYEQYF. The variable domain in full, completed from reference TRBV7-6 and TRBJ2-7, reads GAGVSQSPRYKVTKRGQDVALRCDPISGHVSLYWYRQALGQGPEFLTYFNYEAQQDKSGLPNDRFSAERPEGSISTLTIQRTEQRDSAMYRCASSLGVAGGFSYEQYFGPGTRLTVT.

This sequence joins TRBV12-5 and TRBJ2-3; D might be TRBD2 (5 bases). The V end was cut by 1 base, the J end by 0 bases, with 5 bases between. Looked up from germline, CDR1 is LGHNT and CDR2 is FRNRAP. There are 14 residues in the CDR3. In DNA, the CDR3 is TGTGCTAGTGGTTTGGGGACTAGCACAGATACGCAGTATTTT. As protein: CASGLGTSTDTQYF.

This sequence joins TRBV6-6 and TRBJ1-6, with TRBD1 matching 9 bases. CDR3 length: 16 residues. Germline assignment: CDR1 MNHNY and CDR2 SVGAGI (reference sequence). V was pared by 0 bases and J by 10 bases, with 7 bases of the junction left unmatched. DNA of the CDR3: TGTGCCAGCAGTTACTCGAGGGACAGGGTTAGATCACCCCTCCACTTT. Its translation is CASSYSRDRVRSPLHF.

The chain recombines TRBV30 with TRBJ2-3; D is uncertain. The V gene's germline CDR1 is GTSNPN and CDR2 SVGIG (reference sequence). There are 13 residues in the CDR3. Trimming took 5 bases from V and 1 from J, leaving 10 bases between them. The chain's CDR3 is CAWGASGTDTQYF. DNA of the CDR3: TGTGCCTGGGGCGCCAGCGGCACAGATACGCAGTATTTT.

The chain couples TRBV7-2 to TRBJ2-5, with 8 bases that match TRBD2. The CDR3 covers 14 residues. V lost 5 bases to trimming and J lost 5 bases; unmatched junction nucleotides: 7. Germline V lookup: CDR1 SGHTA, CDR2 FQGNSA. CDR3 DNA sequence: TGTGCCAGCAGCCCGGGGGGGGGCCTCGAGACCCAGTACTTC. This sequence encodes CASSPGGGLETQYF. Full variable domain (remainder filled in from reference TRBV7-2 and TRBJ2-5): GAGVSQSPSNKVTEKGKDVELRCDPISGHTALYWYRQSLGQGLEFLIYFQGNSAPDKSGLPSDRFSAERTGGSVSTLTIQRTQQEDSAVYLCASSPGGGLETQYFGPGTRLLVL.

This CDR3 is CASSQSQGAENSPLHF. In DNA form, the CDR3 reads TGCGCCAGCAGTCAGTCACAGGGGGCTGAAAATTCACCCCTCCACTTT. This chain links TRBV23-1 with TRBJ1-6; TRBD1 aligns across 9 bases. TRBV23-1 is reported as an ORF; its role is uncertain. V shed 3 bases, J shed 7 bases, and the junction held 7 bases outside the gene matches. This CDR3 has 16 residues.

The V call is TRBV5-4, the J call TRBJ2-5; 8 bases map to TRBD1. CDR1 and CDR2 (germline): SGHNT, YYREEE (reference sequence). V dropped 4 bases and J dropped 4; count of bases not matched to a gene: 9. The CDR3 totals 15 residues. CDR3 loop: CASSNADRGLETQYF. The CDR3 DNA follows: TGTGCCAGCAGCAACGCCGACAGGGGTCTAGAGACCCAGTACTTC.

This clone was seen more than once but under ten times. V usage is TRBV7-9 and J usage is TRBJ1-5; weak D call: TRBD1 (6 bases). CDR3 length equals 15 residues. V was cut by 4 bases and J by 5 bases, with 15 bases left in between. Germline V lookup: CDR1 SEHNR, CDR2 FQNEAQ (reference sequence). The chain's CDR3 is CASSSAGAGHQPQHF. CDR3 in DNA: TGTGCCAGCAGCTCAGCAGGGGCTGGGCATCAGCCCCAGCATTTT.